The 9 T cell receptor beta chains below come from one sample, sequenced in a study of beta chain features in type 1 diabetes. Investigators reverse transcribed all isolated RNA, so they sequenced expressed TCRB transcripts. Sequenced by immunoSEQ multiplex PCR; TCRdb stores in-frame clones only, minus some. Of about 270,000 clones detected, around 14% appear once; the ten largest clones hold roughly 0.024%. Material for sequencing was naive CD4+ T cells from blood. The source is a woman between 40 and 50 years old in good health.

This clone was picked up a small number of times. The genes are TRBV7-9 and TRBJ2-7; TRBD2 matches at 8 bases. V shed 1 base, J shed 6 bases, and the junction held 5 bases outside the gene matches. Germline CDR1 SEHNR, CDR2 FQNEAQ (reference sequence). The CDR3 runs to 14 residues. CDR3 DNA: TGTGCCAGCAGCTTAGTGGCGGGGGGACTCGAGCAGTACTTC. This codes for CASSLVAGGLEQYF.

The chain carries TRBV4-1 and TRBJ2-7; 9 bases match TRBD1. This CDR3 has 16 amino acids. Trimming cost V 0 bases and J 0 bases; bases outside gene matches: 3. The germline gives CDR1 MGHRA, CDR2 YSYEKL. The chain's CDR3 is CASSQDWTGASYEQYF. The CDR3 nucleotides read TGCGCCAGCAGCCAAGATTGGACAGGGGCCTCCTACGAGCAGTACTTC.

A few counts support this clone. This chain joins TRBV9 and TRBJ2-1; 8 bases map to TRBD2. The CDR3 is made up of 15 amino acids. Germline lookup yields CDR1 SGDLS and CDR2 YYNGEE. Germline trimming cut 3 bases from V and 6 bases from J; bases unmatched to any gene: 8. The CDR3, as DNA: TGTGCCAGCAGCGAGACGGGACTAGTGAGCAATGAGCAGTTCTTC. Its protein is CASSETGLVSNEQFF.

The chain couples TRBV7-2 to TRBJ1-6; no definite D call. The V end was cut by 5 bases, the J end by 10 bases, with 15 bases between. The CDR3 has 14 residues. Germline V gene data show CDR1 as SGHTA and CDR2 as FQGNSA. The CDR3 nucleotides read TGTGCCAGCAGCCCTTCCTTCTCGGTCTCACCCCTCCACTTT. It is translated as CASSPSFSVSPLHF.

Written as DNA, the CDR3 is TGTGCCAGCAGCCCAGAAAGCTCCTACGAGCAGTACTTC. Protein sequence: CASSPESSYEQYF. V usage is TRBV6-5 and J usage is TRBJ2-7; D gene ambiguous. This CDR3 is built from 13 residues. The V end lost 6 bases, the J end lost 0 bases, and 9 bases lay between the germline ends. Germline V gene sequence: CDR1 MNHEY, CDR2 SVGAGI.

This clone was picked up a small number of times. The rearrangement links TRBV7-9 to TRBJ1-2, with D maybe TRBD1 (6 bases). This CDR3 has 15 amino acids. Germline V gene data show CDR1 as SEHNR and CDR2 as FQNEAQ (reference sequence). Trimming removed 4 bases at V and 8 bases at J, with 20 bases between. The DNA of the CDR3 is TGTGCCAGCAGCTCAGAACTAGGACAGTTTCAAGGCTACACCTTC. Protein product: CASSSELGQFQGYTF.

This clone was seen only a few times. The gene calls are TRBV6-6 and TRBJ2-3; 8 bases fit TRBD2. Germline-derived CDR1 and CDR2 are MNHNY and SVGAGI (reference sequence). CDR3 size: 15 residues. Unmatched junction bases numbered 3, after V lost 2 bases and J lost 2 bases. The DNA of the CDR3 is TGTGCCAGCAGTTACGGTAGCGGGGCCACAGATACGCAGTATTTT. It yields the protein CASSYGSGATDTQYF.

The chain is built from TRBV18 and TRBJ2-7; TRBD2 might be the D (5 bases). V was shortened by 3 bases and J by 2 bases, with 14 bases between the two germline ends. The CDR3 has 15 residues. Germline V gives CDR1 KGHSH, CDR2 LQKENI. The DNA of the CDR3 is TGTGCCAGCTCACCCCTTGGAGGTACCGCCTACGAGCAGTACTTC. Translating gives CASSPLGGTAYEQYF. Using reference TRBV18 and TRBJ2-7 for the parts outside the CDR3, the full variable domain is NAGVMQNPRHLVRRRGQEARLRCSPMKGHSHVYWYRQLPEEGLKFMVYLQKENIIDESGMPKERFSAEFPKEGPSILRIQQVVRGDSAAYFCASSPLGGTAYEQYFGPGTRLTVT.

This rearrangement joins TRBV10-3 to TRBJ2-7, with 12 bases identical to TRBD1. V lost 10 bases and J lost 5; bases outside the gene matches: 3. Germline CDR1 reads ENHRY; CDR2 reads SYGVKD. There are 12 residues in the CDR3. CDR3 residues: CATGQGADEQYF. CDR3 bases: TGTGCCACGGGACAGGGGGCCGACGAGCAGTACTTC.